This T cell receptor (beta chain) was observed in a study of blood T cell repertoires in COVID-19. TCRdb's table, derived via immunoSEQ multiplex PCR, lists solely in-frame clones and lacks some. The sample yields roughly 290,000 clones, roughly 88% seen once. In this sample, this clone turned up a few times. The CDR3 is 12 amino acids. Germline values: CDR1 SNHLY, CDR2 FYNNEI. V gave up 1 base and J gave up 8 bases, with 8 bases separating them. J is TRBJ1-2 and V is TRBV2; D not certain. Sequenced input: PBMCs or T cells enriched from blood (not recorded which). This TCR was sampled from a man aged 25-45 years who had recovered from COVID-19. The CDR3 DNA sequence: TGTGCCAGCAGTGAAGGGCTTCGCGGCTACACCTTC. Translating it yields CASSEGLRGYTF.